Following are 30 T cell receptor beta chains from one sample sequenced in a study of T cells after yellow fever vaccination. TCRdb re-called the 5' RACE reads with MiXCR, one entry per CDR3 protein. The sample has fewer than 650,000 distinct CDR3 sequences, around a fifth seen once. The sequenced sample was PBMCs, obtained approximately 22 days after the first yellow fever vaccination. These receptors were obtained from a man younger than 30 who received the YFV17D yellow fever vaccine.

This clonotype was counted between two and nine times. The chain employs TRBV6-2 or TRBV6-3 and TRBJ1-1, with TRBD1 matching over 7 bases. The trim removed 6 bases at V and 2 bases at J, leaving 3 bases unmatched. CDR1 is MNHEY, CDR2 SVGEGT, per germline. The CDR3 runs 13 residues. CDR3 nucleotide sequence: TGTGCCAGCAGGGGACAGACAAACACTGAAGCTTTCTTT. Its protein product is CASRGQTNTEAFF.

The rearrangement joins TRBV27 to TRBJ1-1; no firm D call. Trimming removed 0 bases at V and 10 bases at J, with 9 bases between. CDR1 is MNHEY, CDR2 SMNVEV, per germline (reference sequence). This CDR3 comprises 12 residues. CDR3 DNA sequence: TGTGCCAGCAGTTTATCGGGGAATGCAGCTTTCTTT. It codes for CASSLSGNAAFF.

A few counts support this clonotype. The chain employs TRBV24-1 and TRBJ2-1; 8 nucleotides align to TRBD2. The length of the CDR3 is 14 residues. With 0 bases clipped from V and 10 bases from J, the junction kept 4 bases outside the gene matches. CDR1 KGHDR and CDR2 SFDVKD come from the germline V gene. In nucleotides, the CDR3 is TGTGCCACCAGTGATTTGTCTGTAGCGGGGGAGCAGTTCTTC. It specifies CATSDLSVAGEQFF.

This clonotype has a handful of counts. The V call is TRBV6-4, the J call TRBJ1-5; 7 nucleotides match TRBD1. From germline, CDR1 is MRHNA and CDR2 SNTAGT. Germline trimming cut 6 bases from V and 0 bases from J; bases unmatched to any gene: 11. The CDR3 is 17 amino acids. CDR3 region: CASRPQTGQNSNQPQHF. The CDR3 region has the DNA TGTGCCAGCAGACCACAGACAGGGCAGAATAGCAATCAGCCCCAGCATTTT.

In this sample, this clonotype turned up once. The chain has TRBV5-1 and TRBJ2-3; D call uncertain. The CDR3 length is 13 residues. Germline V lookup: CDR1 SGHRS, CDR2 YFSETQ. Deletions cut 4 bases from V and 2 bases from J, with 8 bases between. CDR3 DNA sequence: TGCGCCAGCAGCATGGAACTCACAGATACGCAGTATTTT. Amino acid sequence: CASSMELTDTQYF.

This clonotype was seen only a few times. The V gene is TRBV6-1, the J gene TRBJ2-1; D possibly corresponds to TRBD2 (6 bases). The CDR3 is 16 residues long. V lost 8 bases to trimming and J lost 10 bases, with 27 bases between them. Germline assignment: CDR1 MNHNS and CDR2 SASEGT. As DNA, the CDR3 is TGTGCCAGCGGACTACATCACAGCCTCGCGACCCGGGAGCAGTTCTTC. Translating it yields CASGLHHSLATREQFF.

This chain links TRBV5-1 with TRBJ1-1; 10 bases match TRBD1. Germline V gene sequence: CDR1 SGHRS, CDR2 YFSETQ. The CDR3 is 14 amino acids. After removal of 4 bases from V and 10 bases from J, the junction contained 10 bases not matched to a gene. The CDR3: CASSEDRGSGRAFF. The CDR3 bases are TGCGCCAGCAGCGAGGACAGGGGGAGTGGTCGAGCTTTCTTT.

This clonotype occurred a few times. The CDR3 DNA reads TGTGCCAGCAGTCAGACAGGGACTAATTCACCCCTCCACTTT. This translates into CASSQTGTNSPLHF. The rearrangement uses TRBV12-3 or TRBV12-4 and TRBJ1-6, with 7 bases that match TRBD1. The CDR3 runs 14 residues. J lost 6 bases, V lost 5 bases, and 4 bases had no gene match.

V and J are TRBV5-1 and TRBJ2-1; the D call may be TRBD1 or TRBD2 (5 bases each). This CDR3 has 13 residues. CDR1 and CDR2 from the germline V gene are SGHRS and YFSETQ. V shed 2 bases and J shed 6 bases, with 9 bases lying between them. CDR3 sequence: CASSFEGLNEQFF. The CDR3 DNA follows: TGCGCCAGCAGCTTTGAGGGGCTCAATGAGCAGTTCTTC.

This clonotype appeared a few times. The rearrangement joins TRBV11-3 to TRBJ1-5; maybe TRBD1 (5 bases). This CDR3 is built from 12 residues. Trimming removed 5 bases at V and 15 bases at J, with 17 bases between. CDR1 SGHNT and CDR2 YENEEA come from the germline V gene. The CDR3 DNA sequence: TGTGCCAGCAGCCCTCGAGGGGCAGGACCGCATTTT. This sequence encodes CASSPRGAGPHF.

Only a few counts were recorded for this clonotype. This chain joins TRBV12-3 or TRBV12-4 and TRBJ1-2; D is undetermined. This CDR3 contains 12 residues. Between the trimmed V and J ends, which lost 5 bases and 6 bases, there was a span of 10 bases. The CDR3 DNA sequence: TGTGCCAGCAGTGTCAGCGGGGATGGCTACACCTTC. Its translation: CASSVSGDGYTF.

There are a few counts of this clonotype. The chain couples TRBV5-1 to TRBJ2-5; D may be TRBD1 (6 bases). The length of the CDR3 is 16 residues. Per germline, CDR1 SGHRS and CDR2 YFSETQ. Trimming stripped 0 bases from V and 3 bases from J, with 15 bases between. As DNA, the CDR3 is TGCGCCAGCAGCTTGGCGGACAGCCTCGGGGAAGAGACCCAGTACTTC. Its translation: CASSLADSLGEETQYF.

This chain links TRBV19 with TRBJ2-5; TRBD1 matches 8 bases. V gave up 1 base and J gave up 5 bases; unmatched junction bases: 6. The germline V gene encodes CDR1 LNHDA and CDR2 SQIVND (reference sequence). The CDR3 is 15 amino acids. CDR3 nucleotides: TGTGCCAGTAGTATAGCCGGACAGGGCCGTGAGACCCAGTACTTC. Protein sequence: CASSIAGQGRETQYF.

This clonotype was seen ten or more times. The rearrangement links TRBV12-3 or TRBV12-4 to TRBJ2-2, with D maybe TRBD1 (6 bases). This CDR3 region has 14 residues. V gave up 5 bases and J gave up 4 bases, with 11 bases separating them. Here the CDR3 DNA reads TGTGCCAGCAGTCGGGACACCGGCACCGGGGAGCTGTTTTTT. As protein: CASSRDTGTGELFF.

This clonotype has only a few counts. The J gene is TRBJ1-1, the V gene TRBV18, with D perhaps matching TRBD1 (6 bases). CDR1 KGHSH and CDR2 LQKENI come from the germline V gene. The V gene lost 0 bases and the J gene lost 4 bases, with 12 bases spanning the gap. This CDR3 has 15 residues. CDR3 residues: CASSPPSRGFTEAFF. CDR3 DNA sequence: TGTGCCAGCTCACCACCGTCCAGGGGATTCACTGAAGCTTTCTTT.

This clonotype showed up just a few times. The chain joins TRBV6-5 to TRBJ1-4, with D possibly being TRBD1 (5 bases). V was shortened by 4 bases and J by 4 bases, with 10 bases between the two germline ends. Germline V gives CDR1 MNHEY, CDR2 SVGAGI. The CDR3 consists of 14 residues. The CDR3 coding sequence is TGTGCCAGCAGTTCCGGGGGACTTAATGAAAAACTGTTTTTT. It encodes CASSSGGLNEKLFF.

This clonotype was found many times. V is TRBV20-1 and J is TRBJ1-1; 10 bases map to TRBD1. Germline values: CDR1 DFQATT, CDR2 SNEGSKA (reference sequence). This CDR3 region has 15 residues. The ends lost 6 bases at V and 5 bases at J; junction bases unmatched: 12. The chain's CDR3 is CSAAGTGAGRTEAFF. The CDR3 DNA follows: TGCAGTGCCGCGGGGACAGGGGCAGGACGGACTGAAGCTTTCTTT.

Ten or more counts support this clonotype. The CDR3 DNA is TGTGCCAGCAGCCCCCGTGGTAGCGGGGGACCCACAGATACGCAGTATTTT. Translating it yields CASSPRGSGGPTDTQYF. This chain uses TRBV9 with TRBJ2-3; TRBD2 agrees at 9 bases. V shed 4 bases, J shed 2 bases, and the junction held 11 bases outside the gene matches. This CDR3 contains 17 residues. Germline assignment: CDR1 SGDLS and CDR2 YYNGEE.

The V call is TRBV7-6, the J call TRBJ1-3; perhaps TRBD1 as D (5 bases). Germline loops: CDR1 SGHVS, CDR2 FNYEAQ. The CDR3 spans 14 residues. The germline V and J ends were trimmed by 5 bases and 0 bases, with 8 bases remaining between them. In DNA, the CDR3 is TGTGCCAGCAGCACGACAGTCTCTGGAAACACCATATATTTT. Protein: CASSTTVSGNTIYF.

The chain carries TRBV9 and TRBJ2-2, with 7 bases identical to TRBD1. There are 14 residues in the CDR3. Germline CDR1 is SGDLS and CDR2 is YYNGEE. V shed 3 bases and J 5 bases; nucleotides not matched to a gene: 4. The CDR3 sequence: CASSGQGSTGELFF. CDR3 nucleotides: TGTGCCAGCAGCGGACAGGGTAGTACCGGGGAGCTGTTTTTT.

This chain connects TRBV24-1 to TRBJ2-3; possibly TRBD1 for D (7 bases). Germline V gives CDR1 KGHDR, CDR2 SFDVKD. The CDR3 has 16 residues. Between the trimmed V and J ends, which lost 3 bases and 3 bases, there was a span of 15 bases. The CDR3 DNA reads TGTGCCACCAGTGATACTACAGGGGCGGGGACAGATACGCAGTATTTT. Translating gives CATSDTTGAGTDTQYF.

This chain connects TRBV19 to TRBJ2-3; 7 bases align to TRBD1. Germline V gene sequence: CDR1 LNHDA, CDR2 SQIVND (reference sequence). Trimming at V came to 3 bases and at J to 5 bases, leaving 5 bases not matched to a gene. This CDR3 contains 14 residues. CDR3 in DNA: TGTGCCAGTAGTATCACGACAGGGTTAGATACGCAGTATTTT. Protein: CASSITTGLDTQYF.

Here the CDR3 reads CSAIQGVWSGANVLTF. CDR3 nucleotides: TGCAGTGCGATACAGGGGGTATGGTCTGGGGCCAACGTCCTGACTTTC. The chain carries TRBV20-1 and TRBJ2-6, with 8 bases that match TRBD1. The CDR3 runs 16 residues. Per the germline V gene, CDR1 is DFQATT and CDR2 is SNEGSKA (reference sequence). V was clipped by 6 bases and J by 1 base; unmatched bases: 8.

This clonotype has a handful of counts. The chain joins TRBV7-9 to TRBJ2-5, with D possibly TRBD1 on 5 matching bases. Trimming pared 1 base from V and 3 bases from J, leaving 15 bases between. Per germline, CDR1 SEHNR and CDR2 FQNEAQ (reference sequence). The CDR3 consists of 16 residues. The CDR3 DNA is TGTGCCAGCAGCTTAGTAGGAGACAGACCCGAAGAGACCCAGTACTTC. Translating it yields CASSLVGDRPEETQYF.

The chain recombines TRBV2 with TRBJ1-1, with TRBD1 matching over 7 bases. The germline V gene encodes CDR1 SNHLY and CDR2 FYNNEI. V lost 4 bases, J lost 1 base, and 3 bases stayed unmatched. The CDR3 is made up of 14 amino acids. In nucleotides, the CDR3 is TGTGCCAGCAGTGTCTACAGGGGGAACACTGAAGCTTTCTTT. This gives the protein CASSVYRGNTEAFF.

The CDR3 DNA is TGTGCCAGCAGTGCAACAGGGTTGTTGGGATATGGCTACACCTTC. Residues: CASSATGLLGYGYTF. V usage is TRBV28 and J usage is TRBJ1-2; D is perhaps TRBD1 (6 bases). CDR1 is MDHEN and CDR2 is SYDVKM in the germline V gene. V was trimmed by 5 bases and J by 5 bases, leaving 18 bases between them. This CDR3 is built from 15 residues.

This clonotype occurred a few times. The V call is TRBV29-1, the J call TRBJ2-3; D might be TRBD1 (5 bases). This CDR3 is 13 amino acids long. CDR1 and CDR2 (germline): SQVTM, ANQGSEA. V shed 1 base and J shed 2 bases, with 7 bases lying between them. CDR3 amino acids: CSVEARDTDTQYF. The CDR3, as DNA: TGCAGCGTTGAAGCCAGGGACACAGATACGCAGTATTTT.

This clonotype was detected only once. The chain carries TRBV6-2 or TRBV6-3 and TRBJ2-3; D not resolved. V lost 7 bases to trimming and J lost 7 bases, with 21 bases between them. CDR1 and CDR2 (germline): MNHEY, SVGEGT. This CDR3 contains 15 residues. CDR3: CASTRLEARVNTQYF. In DNA, the CDR3 is TGTGCCAGCACCCGACTTGAGGCCCGTGTGAATACGCAGTATTTT.

V and J are TRBV2 and TRBJ2-3; weak D call: TRBD1 (5 bases). The CDR3 contains 15 residues. Germline values: CDR1 SNHLY, CDR2 FYNNEI. The V and J ends lost 3 bases and 2 bases respectively, with 12 bases between them. CDR3 sequence reads: CASSEAGIYTDTQYF. CDR3 nucleotides: TGTGCCAGCAGTGAGGCAGGGATCTACACAGATACGCAGTATTTT.

The V gene is TRBV5-1, the J gene TRBJ2-1; possible D gene TRBD2, 5 bases. This CDR3 contains 13 residues. From germline, CDR1 is SGHRS and CDR2 YFSETQ. With 7 bases removed from V and 2 bases from J, the gap between germline ends came to 10 bases. CDR3: CASRGFTYNEQFF. As DNA, the CDR3 is TGCGCCAGCCGGGGTTTCACCTACAATGAGCAGTTCTTC.